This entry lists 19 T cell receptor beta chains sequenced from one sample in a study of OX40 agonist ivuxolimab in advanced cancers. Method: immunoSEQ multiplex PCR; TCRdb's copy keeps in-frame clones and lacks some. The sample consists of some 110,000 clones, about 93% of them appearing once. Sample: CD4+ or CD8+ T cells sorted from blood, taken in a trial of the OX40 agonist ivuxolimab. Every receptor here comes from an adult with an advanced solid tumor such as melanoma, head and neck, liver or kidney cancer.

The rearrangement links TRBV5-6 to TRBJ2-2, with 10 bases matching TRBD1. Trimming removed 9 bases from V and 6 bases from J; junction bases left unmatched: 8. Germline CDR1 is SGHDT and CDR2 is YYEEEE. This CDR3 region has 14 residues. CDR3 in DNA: TGTGCCACCGAGGGACAGGGGAGGGCCGGGGAGCTGTTTTTT. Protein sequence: CATEGQGRAGELFF. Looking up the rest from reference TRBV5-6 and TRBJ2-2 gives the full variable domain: DAGVTQSPTHLIKTRGQQVTLRCSPKSGHDTVSWYQQALGQGPQFIFQYYEEEERQRGNFPDRFSGHQFPNYSSELNVNALLLGDSALYLCATEGQGRAGELFFGEGSRLTVL.

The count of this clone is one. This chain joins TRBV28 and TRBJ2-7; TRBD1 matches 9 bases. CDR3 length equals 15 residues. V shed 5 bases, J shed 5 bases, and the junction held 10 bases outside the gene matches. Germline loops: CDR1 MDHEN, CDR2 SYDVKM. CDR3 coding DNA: TGTGCCAGCAGTCAGTCCGGGACAGGGTCCCACGAGCAGTACTTC. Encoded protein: CASSQSGTGSHEQYF.

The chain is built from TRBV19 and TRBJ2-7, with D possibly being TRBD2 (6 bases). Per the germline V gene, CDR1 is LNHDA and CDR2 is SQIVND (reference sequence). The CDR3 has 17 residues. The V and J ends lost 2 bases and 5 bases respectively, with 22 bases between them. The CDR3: CASSIPPEGGRDHEQYF. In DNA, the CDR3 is TGTGCCAGTAGTATACCTCCGGAGGGAGGCAGGGACCACGAGCAGTACTTC.

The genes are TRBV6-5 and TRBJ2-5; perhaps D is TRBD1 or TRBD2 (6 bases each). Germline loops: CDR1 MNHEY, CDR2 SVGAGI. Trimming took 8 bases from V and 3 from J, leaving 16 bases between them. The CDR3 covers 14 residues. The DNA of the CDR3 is TGTGCCAGCCGGGGGCCTACAGGAGAAGAGACCCAGTACTTC. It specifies CASRGPTGEETQYF.

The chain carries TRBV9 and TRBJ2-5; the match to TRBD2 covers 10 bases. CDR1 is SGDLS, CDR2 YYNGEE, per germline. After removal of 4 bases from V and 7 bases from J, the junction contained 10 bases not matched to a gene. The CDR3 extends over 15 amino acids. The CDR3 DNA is TGTGCCAGCAGCCGAGGGACTAGCGTCGAAGGGACCCAGTACTTC. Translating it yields CASSRGTSVEGTQYF.

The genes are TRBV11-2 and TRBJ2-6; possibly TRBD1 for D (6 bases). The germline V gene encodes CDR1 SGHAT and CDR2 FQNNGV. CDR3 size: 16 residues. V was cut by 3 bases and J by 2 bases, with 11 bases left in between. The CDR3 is CASSFLTGPGANVLTF. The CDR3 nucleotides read TGTGCCAGCAGCTTTTTAACAGGGCCTGGGGCCAACGTCCTGACTTTC.

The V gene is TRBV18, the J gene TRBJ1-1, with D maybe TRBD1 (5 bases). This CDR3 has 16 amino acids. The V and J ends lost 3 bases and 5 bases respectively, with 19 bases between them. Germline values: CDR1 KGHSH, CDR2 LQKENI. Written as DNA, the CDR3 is TGTGCCAGCTCACCTACACAGGACCCGGGGGGGACTGAAGCTTTCTTT. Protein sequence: CASSPTQDPGGTEAFF.

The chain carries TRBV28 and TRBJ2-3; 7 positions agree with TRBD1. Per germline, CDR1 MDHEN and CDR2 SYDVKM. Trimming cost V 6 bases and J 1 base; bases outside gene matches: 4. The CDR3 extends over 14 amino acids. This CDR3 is CASRWTGRTDTQYF. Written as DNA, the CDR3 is TGTGCCAGCAGATGGACAGGCCGCACAGATACGCAGTATTTT. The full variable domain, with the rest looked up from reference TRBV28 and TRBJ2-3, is DVKVTQSSRYLVKRTGEKVFLECVQDMDHENMFWYRQDPGLGLRLIYFSYDVKMKEKGDIPEGYSVSREKKERFSLILESASTNQTSMYLCASRWTGRTDTQYFGPGTRLTVL.

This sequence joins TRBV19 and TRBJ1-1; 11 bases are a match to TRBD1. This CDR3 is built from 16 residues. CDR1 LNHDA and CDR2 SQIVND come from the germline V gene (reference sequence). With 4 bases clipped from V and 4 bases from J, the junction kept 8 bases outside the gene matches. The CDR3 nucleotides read TGTGCCAGTAGTACCGGACAGGGGGCCGGGAGCACTGAAGCTTTCTTT. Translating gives CASSTGQGAGSTEAFF.

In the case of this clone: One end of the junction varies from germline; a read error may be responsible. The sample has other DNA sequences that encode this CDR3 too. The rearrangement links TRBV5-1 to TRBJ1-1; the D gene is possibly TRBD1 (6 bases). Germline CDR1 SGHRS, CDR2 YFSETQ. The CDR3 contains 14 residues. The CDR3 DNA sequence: TGCGCTAGCAGCCCGGCAGGGGTAAACACTGAAGCTTTCTTT. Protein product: CASSPAGVNTEAFF.

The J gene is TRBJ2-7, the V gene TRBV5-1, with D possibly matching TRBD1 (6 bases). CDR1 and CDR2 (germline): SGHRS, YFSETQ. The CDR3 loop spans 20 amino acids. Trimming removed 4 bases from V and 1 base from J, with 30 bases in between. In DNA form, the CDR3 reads TGCGCCAGCAGCGACGGACAGCCCCTCCAAAGGGCCCGGGGTTCCTACGAGCAGTACTTC. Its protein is CASSDGQPLQRARGSYEQYF. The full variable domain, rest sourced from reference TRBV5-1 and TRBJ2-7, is KAGVTQTPRYLIKTRGQQVTLSCSPISGHRSVSWYQQTPGQGLQFLFEYFSETQRNKGNFPGRFSGRQFSNSRSEMNVSTLELGDSALYLCASSDGQPLQRARGSYEQYFGPGTRLTVT.

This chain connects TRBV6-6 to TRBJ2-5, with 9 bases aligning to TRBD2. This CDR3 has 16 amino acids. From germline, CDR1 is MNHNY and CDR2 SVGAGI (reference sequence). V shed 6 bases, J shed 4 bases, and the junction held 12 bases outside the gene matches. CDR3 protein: CASSPNSRGGRETQYF. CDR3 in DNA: TGTGCCAGCAGCCCCAACTCGCGGGGGGGACGAGAGACCCAGTACTTC.

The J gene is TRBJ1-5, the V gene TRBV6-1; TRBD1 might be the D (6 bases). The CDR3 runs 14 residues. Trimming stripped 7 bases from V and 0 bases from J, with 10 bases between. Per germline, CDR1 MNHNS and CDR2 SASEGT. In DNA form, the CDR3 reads TGTGCCAGCATCCAGGGGAATAGCAATCAGCCCCAGCATTTT. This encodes CASIQGNSNQPQHF.

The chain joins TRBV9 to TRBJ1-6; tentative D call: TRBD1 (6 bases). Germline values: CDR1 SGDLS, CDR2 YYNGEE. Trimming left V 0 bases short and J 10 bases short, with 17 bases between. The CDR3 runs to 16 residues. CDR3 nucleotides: TGTGCCAGCAGCGTAGCTGATTCCAGGGGTGACTCACCCCTCCACTTT. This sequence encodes CASSVADSRGDSPLHF.

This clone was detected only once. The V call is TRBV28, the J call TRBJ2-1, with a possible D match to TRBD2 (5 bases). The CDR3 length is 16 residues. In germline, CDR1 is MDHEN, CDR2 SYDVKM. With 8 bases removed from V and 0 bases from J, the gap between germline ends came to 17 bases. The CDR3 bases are TGTGCCAGCTACGCCTCGCGGGCGGGCTCCTACAATGAGCAGTTCTTC. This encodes CASYASRAGSYNEQFF.

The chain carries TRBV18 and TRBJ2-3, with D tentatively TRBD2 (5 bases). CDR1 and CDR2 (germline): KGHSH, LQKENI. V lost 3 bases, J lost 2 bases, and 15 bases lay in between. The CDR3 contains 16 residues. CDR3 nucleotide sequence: TGTGCCAGCTCACCCCCCGGAGGTACTTACACAGATACGCAGTATTTT. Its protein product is CASSPPGGTYTDTQYF.

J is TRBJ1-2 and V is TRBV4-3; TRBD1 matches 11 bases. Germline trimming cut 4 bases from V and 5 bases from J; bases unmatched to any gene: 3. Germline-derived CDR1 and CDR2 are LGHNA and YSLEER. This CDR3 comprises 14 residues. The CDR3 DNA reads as TGCGCCAGCAGCCCGGACAGGGGGCAATATGGCTACACCTTC. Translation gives CASSPDRGQYGYTF.

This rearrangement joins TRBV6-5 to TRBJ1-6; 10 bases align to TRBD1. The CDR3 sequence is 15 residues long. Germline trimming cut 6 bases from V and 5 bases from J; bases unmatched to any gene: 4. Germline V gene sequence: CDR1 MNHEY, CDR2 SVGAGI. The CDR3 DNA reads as TGTGCCAGCAGGGGGGGGACAGGGGATAATTCACCCCTCCACTTT. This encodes CASRGGTGDNSPLHF.

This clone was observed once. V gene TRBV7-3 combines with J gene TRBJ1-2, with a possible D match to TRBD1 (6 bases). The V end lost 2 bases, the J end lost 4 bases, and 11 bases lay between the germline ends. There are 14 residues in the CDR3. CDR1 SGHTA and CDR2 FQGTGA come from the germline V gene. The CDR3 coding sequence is TGTGCCAGCAGCTTAGGGGGCCGGATCTATGGCTACACCTTC. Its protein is CASSLGGRIYGYTF.